The 2 T cell receptor beta chains below come from one sample, sequenced in a study of CD8 T cells in ankylosing spondylitis. One entry per CDR3 protein, called by TCRdb with MiXCR from the 5' RACE reads. The sample yields approximately 220,000 distinct CDR3 sequences, about 10% seen once. Sequencing was performed on blood, either unsorted or a sorted T cell fraction (not recorded which). These receptors came from a male donor with ankylosing spondylitis or in good health (not recorded which).

This clonotype was detected a few times. The junction does not match germline at one end; this may be a read error. The chain combines TRBV20-1 with TRBJ2-1; 16 nucleotides align to TRBD2. The CDR3 sequence is 17 residues long. CDR1 and CDR2 from the germline V gene are DFQATT and SNEGSKA (reference sequence). The CDR3 here is CCARVGLAGGTYNEQFF. In nucleotides, the CDR3 is TGCTGTGCTAGAGTGGGACTAGCGGGGGGGACCTACAATGAGCAGTTCTTC.

This clonotype occurred many times. This sequence joins TRBV12-3 or TRBV12-4 and TRBJ2-3, with 8 nucleotides matching TRBD2. The CDR3 is 16 residues long. V lost 3 bases to trimming and J lost 1 base; unmatched junction nucleotides: 6. Written as DNA, the CDR3 is TGTGCCAGCAGTTTGTATGGCGGGGGGCGCACAGATACGCAGTATTTT. This encodes CASSLYGGGRTDTQYF.